Each of the 23 T cell receptor beta chains below was sequenced from the same sample in a study of CD8+ T cells in alopecia areata. The investigators collected lesional scalp punch biopsies and peripheral blood from alopecia areata patients. As the sequencing template, cDNA was produced by extracting RNA and reverse transcribing it. Here immunoSEQ multiplex PCR was the method, and the copy in TCRdb shows in-frame clones only, minus some. The table has about 15,000 clones, more than 50% seen once. The sequencing input was skin. The receptors originated from a human donor with alopecia areata.

The genes are TRBV14 and TRBJ2-1; 8 positions match TRBD2. Per the germline V gene, CDR1 is SGHDN and CDR2 is FVKESK. The CDR3 contains 17 residues. Trimming at V came to 3 bases and at J to 3 bases, leaving 10 bases not matched to a gene. The CDR3 sequence is CASSHPLAGSIYNEQFF. The CDR3 DNA follows: TGTGCCAGCAGCCACCCCCTAGCGGGCTCTATCTACAATGAGCAGTTCTTC.

This clone is deemed medium-sized. The genes are TRBV10-3 and TRBJ1-2; no firm D call. This CDR3 spans 13 amino acids. CDR1 and CDR2 (germline): ENHRY, SYGVKD. V lost 6 bases and J lost 4, with 12 bases in between. CDR3 DNA sequence: TGTGCCATCAGCGCGGACGAGGCCTATGGCTACACCTTC. Translating it yields CAISADEAYGYTF.

The table lists this clone with a few counts. This chain uses TRBV5-1 with TRBJ2-1, with 14 bases that match TRBD2. The J segment lost 8 bases and the V segment lost 5 bases, leaving 12 bases of the junction unmatched. This CDR3 spans 17 amino acids. Germline loops: CDR1 SGHRS, CDR2 YFSETQ. The CDR3 bases are TGCGCCAGCAGAAATGGGACTAGCGGGAGAGCCCATTATGAGCAGTTCTTC. This gives the protein CASRNGTSGRAHYEQFF.

The chain carries TRBV15 and TRBJ1-1; D gene unclear. This CDR3 contains 12 residues. The germline V gene has CDR1 LNHNV and CDR2 YYDKDF (reference sequence). Trimming took off 0 bases at V and 3 bases at J, with 2 bases between the two ends. CDR3 sequence: CATSRDDTEAFF. CDR3 DNA sequence: TGTGCCACCAGCAGAGATGACACTGAAGCTTTCTTT.

In its sample, this clone is medium-sized. J is TRBJ2-1 and V is TRBV19, with 8 bases that match TRBD1. This CDR3 region has 15 residues. Trimming took 3 bases from V and 7 from J; bases not matched to a gene: 8. Germline-derived CDR1 and CDR2 are LNHDA and SQIVND (reference sequence). This CDR3 is CASSISGQGFNEQFF. The CDR3 DNA reads TGTGCCAGTAGTATTAGCGGACAGGGTTTTAATGAGCAGTTCTTC. Full variable domain (rest looked up from reference TRBV19 and TRBJ2-1): DGGITQSPKYLFRKEGQNVTLSCEQNLNHDAMYWYRQDPGQGLRLIYYSQIVNDFQKGDIAEGYSVSREKKESFPLTVTSAQKNPTAFYLCASSISGQGFNEQFFGPGTRLTVL.

This clone showed up just a few times. The chain has TRBV27 and TRBJ2-1, with D tentatively TRBD2 (6 bases). Trimming left V 3 bases short and J 10 bases short, with 16 bases between. Germline loops: CDR1 MNHEY, CDR2 SMNVEV (reference sequence). The CDR3 runs 14 residues. The CDR3 region is CASSFVSPGGEQFF. DNA for the CDR3: TGTGCCAGCAGTTTCGTAAGCCCCGGAGGGGAGCAGTTCTTC.

The rearrangement uses TRBV7-6 and TRBJ2-1, with 9 nucleotides matching TRBD2. CDR1 is SGHVS, CDR2 FNYEAQ, per germline. This CDR3 region has 16 residues. V shed 4 bases, J shed 5 bases, and the junction held 9 bases outside the gene matches. The CDR3 bases are TGTGCCAGCAGCTCGCCGACTAGCGGAGGAGACAATGAGCAGTTCTTC. The encoded protein is CASSSPTSGGDNEQFF.

Here the CDR3 reads CASSLETSESWRNSYEQYF. CDR3 bases: TGTGCCAGCAGCTTAGAAACTAGCGAGAGCTGGCGGAACTCCTACGAGCAGTACTTC. The rearrangement uses TRBV7-3 and TRBJ2-7; 7 bases align to TRBD2. This CDR3 region has 19 residues. V was clipped by 2 bases and J by 0 bases; unmatched bases: 16. Germline V gives CDR1 SGHTA, CDR2 FQGTGA.

This clone has a handful of counts. The chain combines TRBV13 with TRBJ2-1; D unresolved. The CDR3 is made up of 13 amino acids. V lost 2 bases and J 2 bases, leaving 4 bases between the germline ends. From germline, CDR1 is PRHDT and CDR2 FYEKMQ (reference sequence). CDR3 sequence (DNA): TGTGCCAGCAGCTTAACCACCTACAATGAGCAGTTCTTC. Protein sequence: CASSLTTYNEQFF.

The rearrangement joins TRBV4-3 to TRBJ2-2; tentatively, D is TRBD1 or TRBD2 (5 bases each). CDR1 and CDR2 from the germline V gene are LGHNA and YSLEER. With 2 bases removed from V and 4 bases from J, the gap between germline ends came to 17 bases. There are 17 residues in the CDR3. The CDR3 DNA reads TGCGCCAGCAGCCAACGGGACCTCATTTCCCCCACCGGGGAGCTGTTTTTT. It translates to CASSQRDLISPTGELFF.

This clone was counted only a few times. J is TRBJ2-3 and V is TRBV5-1; D is perhaps TRBD2 (5 bases). The CDR3 spans 14 residues. Germline assignment: CDR1 SGHRS and CDR2 YFSETQ. The V gene lost 0 bases and the J gene lost 3 bases, with 8 bases spanning the gap. For the CDR3, the DNA is TGCGCCAGCAGCTTGGCCGGGAAAACAGATACGCAGTATTTT. Translating it yields CASSLAGKTDTQYF.

The genes are TRBV5-6 and TRBJ2-5, with D unclear. The CDR3 extends over 15 amino acids. Trimming pared 0 bases from V and 2 bases from J, leaving 11 bases between. The germline CDR1 and CDR2 sequences are SGHDT and YYEEEE. The CDR3 is CASSLAGRGQETQYF. In DNA form, the CDR3 reads TGTGCCAGCAGCTTGGCCGGCCGTGGACAAGAGACCCAGTACTTC.

Written as DNA, the CDR3 is TGTGCCAGCTCACTCGGGGGCGCGAACACTGAAGCTTTCTTT. This codes for CASSLGGANTEAFF. The chain joins TRBV18 to TRBJ1-1, with D perhaps TRBD1 (6 bases). Germline CDR1 KGHSH, CDR2 LQKENI. The CDR3 has 14 amino acids. Deletions cut 4 bases from V and 1 base from J, with 10 bases between.

The chain is built from TRBV18 and TRBJ1-1, with TRBD1 as a possible D gene (6 bases). Germline V gene lookup returns CDR1 KGHSH and CDR2 LQKENI. Trimming removed 3 bases at V and 0 bases at J, with 11 bases between. This CDR3 has 15 amino acids. The CDR3 sequence: CASSPMTGMNTEAFF. The DNA of the CDR3 is TGTGCCAGCTCACCGATGACAGGTATGAACACTGAAGCTTTCTTT. Looking up the rest from reference TRBV18 and TRBJ1-1 gives the full variable domain: NAGVMQNPRHLVRRRGQEARLRCSPMKGHSHVYWYRQLPEEGLKFMVYLQKENIIDESGMPKERFSAEFPKEGPSILRIQQVVRGDSAAYFCASSPMTGMNTEAFFGQGTRLTVV.

This chain uses TRBV7-9 with TRBJ2-7; D remains ambiguous. Germline loops: CDR1 SEHNR, CDR2 FQNEAQ (reference sequence). V shed 5 bases and J shed 0 bases, with 11 bases lying between them. This CDR3 region has 14 residues. CDR3 nucleotide sequence: TGTGCCAGCAGCATCTACCTGAGCTCCTACGAGCAGTACTTC. This translates into CASSIYLSSYEQYF.

The chain employs TRBV7-9 and TRBJ1-1; 7 bases line up with TRBD1. The CDR3 runs to 14 residues. V gave up 1 base and J gave up 6 bases; unmatched junction bases: 5. Germline V lookup: CDR1 SEHNR, CDR2 FQNEAQ (reference sequence). CDR3 residues: CASSLVPGTAEAFF. The DNA of the CDR3 is TGTGCCAGCAGCTTAGTACCCGGGACAGCTGAAGCTTTCTTT.

This clone is deemed large (0.1 to 1%). The genes are TRBV5-4 and TRBJ2-1; 7 nucleotides align to TRBD2. V shed 1 base and J 0 bases; nucleotides not matched to a gene: 10. The V gene's germline CDR1 is SGHNT and CDR2 YYREEE (reference sequence). The CDR3 sequence is 18 residues long. CDR3 amino acids: CASSLSGRGGSSYNEQFF. For the CDR3, the DNA is TGTGCCAGCAGCTTGTCGGGGCGCGGCGGGAGCTCCTACAATGAGCAGTTCTTC.

The CDR3 reads CASSQSPGSYEQYF. The CDR3 coding sequence is TGCGCCAGCAGCCAATCGCCAGGGTCCTACGAGCAGTACTTC. The chain links TRBV4-1 to TRBJ2-7, with D perhaps TRBD1 (5 bases). The CDR3 totals 14 residues. In germline, CDR1 is MGHRA, CDR2 YSYEKL. V gave up 2 bases and J gave up 1 base, with 9 bases separating them.

This clone has only a few counts. The chain uses TRBV10-3 and TRBJ2-7; 8 nucleotides line up with TRBD2. J was trimmed by 0 bases and V by 3 bases; bases with no gene match: 7. The CDR3 has 16 amino acids. The germline CDR1 and CDR2 sequences are ENHRY and SYGVKD. CDR3 nucleotides: TGTGCCATCAGTGAAGGACCGGGAGGGGCCTCCTACGAGCAGTACTTC. It translates to CAISEGPGGASYEQYF.

The sample holds a few counts of this clone. The chain is built from TRBV7-3 and TRBJ2-5; D uncertain. The CDR3 is 15 residues long. Germline V gene lookup returns CDR1 SGHTA and CDR2 FQGTGA. Trimming took 3 bases from V and 1 from J, leaving 12 bases between them. The CDR3 loop is CASSFRPVSQETQYF. For the CDR3, the DNA is TGTGCCAGCAGCTTTAGGCCAGTATCCCAAGAGACCCAGTACTTC.

The count of this clone is one. The V and J genes are TRBV27 and TRBJ2-1; D remains unclear. Germline CDR1 MNHEY, CDR2 SMNVEV (reference sequence). This CDR3 is 15 amino acids long. V was pared by 10 bases and J by 4 bases, with 20 bases between. CDR3 sequence (DNA): TGTGCCACCTCCTCTCTAGACAATAATTACAATGAGCAGTTCTTC. It encodes CATSSLDNNYNEQFF.

The genes are TRBV7-9 and TRBJ2-5; D remains ambiguous. The J call may be wrong; the DNA end is better matched by TRBJ2-7. CDR1 is SEHNR, CDR2 FQNEAQ, per germline (reference sequence). The CDR3 has 17 residues. This CDR3 reads CASSLAFSGAKPYEQYF. The CDR3 DNA reads TGTGCCAGCAGCTTAGCGTTTTCGGGCGCTAAACCCTACGAGCAGTACTTC.

This chain links TRBV7-2 with TRBJ2-1; no firm D call. Germline V CDR1 and CDR2: SGHTA, FQGNSA. V was cut by 5 bases and J by 0 bases, with 5 bases left in between. The CDR3 runs 13 residues. The chain's CDR3 is CASSDNSYNEQFF. The CDR3 nucleotides read TGTGCCAGCAGCGATAACTCCTACAATGAGCAGTTCTTC.